Each of the 3 T cell receptor beta chains below was sequenced from the same sample in a study of blood T cell repertoires in COVID-19 (dated by TCRdb to about 2020). The library was built by means of the immunoSEQ multiplex PCR assay. This immuneACCESS table, as held by TCRdb, lists in-frame sequences with V and J called but not all clones. Of the missing ones, under half trace to an unresolved V gene in checked studies; the others have no known cause. This sample comprises some 300,000 clones, roughly 89% of them detected only once. The ten largest account for under 3.5% of the sample. Source material: PBMCs or T cells enriched from blood (not recorded which). The receptor source for this set is a woman in her 50s who had been exposed to COVID-19.

The rearrangement joins TRBV15 to TRBJ2-6, with 9 bases matching TRBD1. V dropped 4 bases and J dropped 9; count of bases not matched to a gene: 7. The length of the CDR3 is 15 residues. In germline, CDR1 is LNHNV, CDR2 YYDKDF (reference sequence). CDR3 protein: CATSTIQGAGNVLTF. The CDR3 nucleotides are TGTGCCACCAGCACTATACAGGGGGCAGGCAACGTCCTGACTTTC.

Written as DNA, the CDR3 is TGTGCCAGCAGTTACTCGAGGGACAGTAATGAGCAGTTCTTC. Protein product: CASSYSRDSNEQFF. The rearrangement uses TRBV6-5 and TRBJ2-1, with TRBD1 identical over 7 bases. V was clipped by 0 bases and J by 7 bases; unmatched bases: 3. Germline V gene lookup returns CDR1 MNHEY and CDR2 SVGAGI. This CDR3 region has 14 residues.

The CDR3 reads CASSSGTGTQGEQYF. In DNA form, the CDR3 reads TGTGCCAGCAGCTCCGGTACCGGGACTCAGGGCGAGCAGTACTTC. This chain links TRBV7-6 with TRBJ2-7; a possible D gene is TRBD2 (6 bases). Germline CDR1 and CDR2: SGHVS and FNYEAQ. V lost 4 bases and J lost 6, with 19 bases in between. The CDR3 has 15 residues.